This T cell receptor (beta chain) appears in the sequencing data of a study of cytomegalovirus exposure and HLA in healthy donors. CDR1 MNHEY and CDR2 SVGAGI come from the germline V gene. V shed 5 bases and J 7 bases; nucleotides not matched to a gene: 5. The CDR3 sequence is 13 residues long. Findings of the study overall: A missense DCLRE1C variant was associated with V- and J-gene trimming of TCR beta chains in a later analysis, and an independent cohort replicated the association. It was only CMV serostatus that was available as immune exposure information.

As regards this clone: Its antigen is as yet unknown.

The PCR contained 60 Vbeta and 13 Jbeta primers. Per the original methods: Later, an analysis found roughly 80 million unique TCR beta chains, and roughly 9.9 million of these were shared. Some clones are missing from TCRdb's copy, which holds only in-frame ones; the method was immunoSEQ multiplex PCR. That table is the source of V, J and clone size, and D and trimming were worked out from the DNA. This table holds over 150,000 clones, around 80% found once. The chain is built from TRBV6-5 and TRBJ1-5; TRBD1 matches 7 bases. Sequencing was carried out using PBMCs. The source is a woman aged 45-59 years in good health and CMV-seropositive. The CDR3 sequence: CASSKGARQPQHF. In DNA, the CDR3 is TGTGCCAGCAGTAAGGGGGCTAGGCAGCCCCAGCATTTT.